These 5 T cell receptor beta chains came from one sample sequenced in a study of CD8 T cells in Susac syndrome. The RNA input was roughly 0.45 to 1 ug, and it was reverse transcribed with random hexamers. TCRdb fed the immunoSEQ multiplex PCR reads into MiXCR, producing one record per CDR3 protein. There are roughly 200,000 distinct CDR3 sequences in the sample; roughly 94% occur only once, and around 0.094% lies in the top ten. The material sequenced was CD4+ T cells from PBMCs. All receptors derive from a human donor with Susac syndrome.

This chain joins TRBV7-9 and TRBJ2-7; TRBD1 or TRBD2 may be the D gene (5 bases each). Germline V lookup: CDR1 SEHNR, CDR2 FQNEAQ (reference sequence). This CDR3 contains 14 residues. Trimming pared 5 bases from V and 3 bases from J, leaving 14 bases between. For the CDR3, the DNA is TGTGCCAGCAGCCATCCTGGGACCGTCTACGAGCAGTACTTC. Residues: CASSHPGTVYEQYF.

J is TRBJ2-7 and V is TRBV12-3 or TRBV12-4, with 8 bases fitting TRBD1. This CDR3 is built from 15 residues. The V segment lost 3 bases and the J segment 0 bases; nucleotides outside the gene matches: 4. The CDR3: CASSFPQGASYEQYF. The DNA for the CDR3 is TGTGCCAGCAGTTTCCCCCAGGGGGCCTCCTACGAGCAGTACTTC.

This chain connects TRBV19 to TRBJ2-2; no definite D call. Germline lookup yields CDR1 LNHDA and CDR2 SQIVND (reference sequence). The CDR3 totals 11 residues. V lost 8 bases to trimming and J lost 1 base, with 2 bases between them. The DNA of the CDR3 is TGTGCCAGTGGGAACACCGGGGAGCTGTTTTTT. Translated, it gives CASGNTGELFF.

The J gene is TRBJ2-2, the V gene TRBV3-1; the match to TRBD1 covers 8 bases. Germline V gene data show CDR1 as LGHDT and CDR2 as YNNKEL (reference sequence). The CDR3 extends over 14 amino acids. The V and J ends lost 4 bases and 7 bases, in that order; junction bases with no gene match: 5. CDR3 amino acids: CASSLRQGIGELFF. The CDR3 nucleotides are TGTGCCAGCAGCCTAAGACAGGGGATCGGGGAGCTGTTTTTT.

The gene calls are TRBV3-1 and TRBJ2-7, with D possibly matching TRBD2 (6 bases). V dropped 4 bases and J dropped 0 bases, with 25 bases sitting between them. Germline V gene lookup returns CDR1 LGHDT and CDR2 YNNKEL (reference sequence). The CDR3 has 19 residues. As DNA, the CDR3 is TGTGCCAGCAGCCCGGATGGAGGGCGGGCGGGGATTCCCTCCTACGAGCAGTACTTC. Translation: CASSPDGGRAGIPSYEQYF.